The rows below give T cell receptor beta chains drawn from one sample of a study of blood T cell repertoires in COVID-19. The assay was immunoSEQ multiplex PCR, and TCRdb's table has in-frame clones only and misses some. The sample shows tens of thousands of clones, 85% to 90% of them seen only once. Sequencing was done on a sample of peripheral blood. These receptors were taken from a man in his 70s with acute or convalescent COVID-19. The CDR3 runs from the conserved cysteine through the conserved F or W. Each record gives: V gene, J gene, CDR3 protein.

v_call: TRBV28
j_call: TRBJ2-1
cdr3_aa: CASSIPTGEQFF

v_call: TRBV7-2
j_call: TRBJ2-6
cdr3_aa: CASSFRGLGANVLTF

v_call: TRBV9
j_call: TRBJ1-2
cdr3_aa: CASSVEQGNYGYTF

v_call: TRBV6-5
j_call: TRBJ1-2
cdr3_aa: CASSSFSSMAAGGYTF

v_call: TRBV19
j_call: TRBJ1-5
cdr3_aa: CASKEGRQYSNQPQHF

v_call: TRBV18
j_call: TRBJ1-3
cdr3_aa: CASSPPAGNTIYF

v_call: TRBV5-1
j_call: TRBJ1-4
cdr3_aa: CASSLPGVGEKLFF

v_call: TRBV9
j_call: TRBJ1-4
cdr3_aa: CASSVWGQNDEKLFF

v_call: TRBV5-5
j_call: TRBJ1-1
cdr3_aa: CASSLEVVRGRTEAFF

v_call: TRBV5-5
j_call: TRBJ2-2
cdr3_aa: CASSPGSYNTGELFF

v_call: TRBV11-3
j_call: TRBJ2-7
cdr3_aa: CASSFKSGSKGYEQYF

v_call: TRBV29-1
j_call: TRBJ1-2
cdr3_aa: CSARDRVGYTF

v_call: TRBV5-1
j_call: TRBJ1-1
cdr3_aa: CASSSFGGMNTEAFF

v_call: TRBV29-1
j_call: TRBJ2-1
cdr3_aa: CSPVTDNEQFF

v_call: TRBV10-3
j_call: TRBJ1-2
cdr3_aa: CAISRQGSSGYTF

v_call: TRBV7-3
j_call: TRBJ2-2
cdr3_aa: CASSPVTGTNTGELFF

v_call: TRBV7-2
j_call: TRBJ2-2
cdr3_aa: CASNTYERQGTGELFF

v_call: TRBV6-5
j_call: TRBJ2-1
cdr3_aa: CASSLRGGEQFF

v_call: TRBV3-1/TRBV3-2
j_call: TRBJ1-5
cdr3_aa: CASSSRQPQHF

v_call: TRBV4-3
j_call: TRBJ2-1
cdr3_aa: CASSQGGGSNEQFF

v_call: TRBV2
j_call: TRBJ2-7
cdr3_aa: CATSDYYEQYF

v_call: TRBV19
j_call: TRBJ2-1
cdr3_aa: CASSTTGRGYNEQFF

v_call: TRBV19
j_call: TRBJ1-1
cdr3_aa: CASSIRGLNTEAFF

v_call: TRBV4-3
j_call: TRBJ2-2
cdr3_aa: CASSRSLLAANTGELFF

v_call: TRBV25-1
j_call: TRBJ2-6
cdr3_aa: CASSVTGAGANVLTF

v_call: TRBV6-2/TRBV6-3
j_call: TRBJ2-7
cdr3_aa: CASSYGGTHEQYF

v_call: TRBV3-1/TRBV3-2
j_call: TRBJ1-5
cdr3_aa: CASSIRQGQPQHF

v_call: TRBV27
j_call: TRBJ2-7
cdr3_aa: CASSLGGRGEQYF

v_call: TRBV7-2
j_call: TRBJ1-6
cdr3_aa: CASRYLGQVKNSPLHF

v_call: TRBV10-3
j_call: TRBJ2-7
cdr3_aa: CAISEPGTGVAGEQYF

v_call: TRBV6-5
j_call: TRBJ1-5
cdr3_aa: CASSWDRGSQPQHF

v_call: TRBV4-3
j_call: TRBJ2-2
cdr3_aa: CAIGDRDTGELFF

v_call: TRBV21-1
j_call: TRBJ1-1
cdr3_aa: CASSKAGGRNTEAFF

v_call: TRBV4-2
j_call: TRBJ1-2
cdr3_aa: CASSQEQAGKYYGYTF

v_call: TRBV14
j_call: TRBJ2-1
cdr3_aa: CASSQDRGGNKDEQFF

v_call: TRBV21-1
j_call: TRBJ2-1
cdr3_aa: CASSKRTSGGRPYNEQFF

v_call: TRBV3-1/TRBV3-2
j_call: TRBJ2-2
cdr3_aa: CASNSRGSNTGELFF

v_call: TRBV6-5
j_call: TRBJ2-3
cdr3_aa: CASSYSSHGTDTQYF

v_call: TRBV7-3
j_call: TRBJ1-1
cdr3_aa: CASSSRQDTEAFF

v_call: TRBV11-1
j_call: TRBJ2-1
cdr3_aa: CASSLAFAGAYNEQFF

v_call: TRBV19
j_call: TRBJ2-5
cdr3_aa: CASSISGGEETQYF

v_call: TRBV19
j_call: TRBJ2-7
cdr3_aa: CASSIGQRTYEQYF

v_call: TRBV7-9
j_call: TRBJ2-3
cdr3_aa: CASSKIQVISTDTQYF

v_call: TRBV7-8
j_call: TRBJ2-3
cdr3_aa: CASSLSTLAGGRTDTQYF

v_call: TRBV6-5
j_call: TRBJ2-3
cdr3_aa: CASKGDSADTQYF

v_call: TRBV28
j_call: TRBJ1-2
cdr3_aa: CASTPGSRGYTF

v_call: TRBV27
j_call: TRBJ2-3
cdr3_aa: CASRPSGVRDTQYF

v_call: TRBV4-3
j_call: TRBJ2-3
cdr3_aa: CASSRSRGQITDTQYF

v_call: TRBV11-2
j_call: TRBJ2-7
cdr3_aa: CASSRFQYGSYEQYF

v_call: TRBV7-3
j_call: TRBJ1-1
cdr3_aa: CASRANPGDTEAFF

v_call: TRBV2
j_call: TRBJ2-3
cdr3_aa: CATSGQGVLDTQYF

v_call: TRBV27
j_call: TRBJ2-4
cdr3_aa: CASSFVRVETDLAKNIQYF

v_call: TRBV5-1
j_call: TRBJ2-7
cdr3_aa: CASSNAPTDGASEQYF

v_call: TRBV7-2
j_call: TRBJ1-1
cdr3_aa: CASSRRSGTEAFF

v_call: TRBV7-9
j_call: TRBJ2-1
cdr3_aa: CASSFRSEGGEQFF